This is a list of T cell receptor beta chains from one sample in a study of blood T cell repertoires in COVID-19. Data came from immunoSEQ multiplex PCR; TCRdb stores just in-frame clones and leaves some out. The sample records about 100,000 clones, under 90% being singletons. The sequenced material came from peripheral blood. The source is a human donor in a cohort sampled during active COVID-19. Both conserved end residues are part of each CDR3. A D gene is named only where the DNA matches it firmly. Some rows have no size entry. The others give once, few or many, or a class for an expanded clone.

cdr3_aa: CASSWGQGGTYEQYF
cdr3_nt: TGTGCCAGCAGCTGGGGACAGGGCGGTACCTACGAGCAGTACTTC
j_call: TRBJ2-7
d_call: TRBD1
clone_size: .
v_call: TRBV11-2

cdr3_aa: CASSGLAEDALGYTDTQYF
cdr3_nt: TGCGCCAGCAGTGGCCTGGCGGAGGACGCCTTGGGATACACAGATACGCAGTATTTT
j_call: TRBJ2-3
d_call: .
clone_size: .
v_call: TRBV10-2

cdr3_aa: CASSSGGGTDTQYF
cdr3_nt: TGCGCCAGCAGCAGCGGGGGTGGCACAGATACGCAGTATTTT
j_call: TRBJ2-3
d_call: TRBD2
clone_size: .
v_call: TRBV10-1

cdr3_aa: CASSPGEGGQETQYF
cdr3_nt: TGTGCCAGCTCACCAGGGGAAGGGGGTCAAGAGACCCAGTACTTC
j_call: TRBJ2-5
d_call: .
clone_size: .
v_call: TRBV18

cdr3_aa: CASSVRLGGNTEAFF
cdr3_nt: TGTGCCAGCAGTGTGAGACTCGGTGGGAACACTGAAGCTTTCTTT
j_call: TRBJ1-1
d_call: .
clone_size: .
v_call: TRBV7-2

cdr3_aa: CASKGFEKLFF
cdr3_nt: TGTGCCTCCAAGGGGTTTGAAAAACTGTTTTTT
j_call: TRBJ1-4
d_call: .
clone_size: .
v_call: TRBV25-1

cdr3_aa: CASSPFTGNTDTQYF
cdr3_nt: TGTGCCAGCTCACCGTTTACAGGAAACACAGATACGCAGTATTTT
j_call: TRBJ2-3
d_call: .
clone_size: few
v_call: TRBV18

cdr3_aa: CASSGVAGVYDTQYF
cdr3_nt: TGTGCCAGTAGTGGAGTAGCGGGAGTTTATGATACGCAGTATTTT
j_call: TRBJ2-3
d_call: TRBD2
clone_size: .
v_call: TRBV19

cdr3_aa: CASSLRQGGGFEQYF
cdr3_nt: TGTGCCAGCAGCTTGCGCCAGGGGGGCGGGTTCGAGCAGTACTTC
j_call: TRBJ2-7
d_call: .
clone_size: once
v_call: TRBV7-6

cdr3_aa: CASSQTGAGELFF
cdr3_nt: TGTGCCAGCTCACAGACAGGGGCCGGGGAGCTGTTTTTT
j_call: TRBJ2-2
d_call: TRBD1
clone_size: .
v_call: TRBV18

cdr3_aa: CASSSAGSNQPQHF
cdr3_nt: TGTGCCAGCAGTAGTGCGGGAAGCAATCAGCCCCAGCATTTT
j_call: TRBJ1-5
d_call: .
clone_size: few
v_call: TRBV27

cdr3_aa: CATSTRIPGQGNEQFF
cdr3_nt: TGTGCCACCAGCACCCGAATACCGGGACAGGGCAATGAGCAGTTCTTC
j_call: TRBJ2-1
d_call: TRBD1
clone_size: few
v_call: TRBV15

cdr3_aa: CASSLGATEAFF
cdr3_nt: TGTGCCAGCAGTTTGGGGGCCACTGAAGCTTTCTTT
j_call: TRBJ1-1
d_call: .
clone_size: .
v_call: TRBV12-3/TRBV12-4

cdr3_aa: CASSGRLGGRYNEQFF
cdr3_nt: TGTGCCAGTAGTGGTCGGTTAGGCGGGAGATACAATGAGCAGTTCTTC
j_call: TRBJ2-1
d_call: TRBD2
clone_size: .
v_call: TRBV19

cdr3_aa: CASSYSSRMVNTGELFF
cdr3_nt: TGTGCCAGCAGTTACTCGTCCAGGATGGTGAACACCGGGGAGCTGTTTTTT
j_call: TRBJ2-2
d_call: .
clone_size: .
v_call: TRBV6-2/TRBV6-3

cdr3_aa: CASTLDANYGYTF
cdr3_nt: TGTGCCAGCACCCTAGACGCGAACTATGGCTACACCTTC
j_call: TRBJ1-2
d_call: .
clone_size: few
v_call: TRBV28

cdr3_aa: CASSRRQGGETQYF
cdr3_nt: TGCGCCAGCAGCAGGAGACAGGGTGGAGAGACCCAGTACTTC
j_call: TRBJ2-5
d_call: TRBD1
clone_size: .
v_call: TRBV5-1

cdr3_aa: CASSQWDSLNAEAFF
cdr3_nt: TGTGCCAGCAGCCAATGGGACAGTTTAAACGCTGAAGCTTTCTTT
j_call: TRBJ1-1
d_call: TRBD1
clone_size: .
v_call: TRBV14

cdr3_aa: CASSLEGNSGNTIYF
cdr3_nt: TGCGCCAGCAGCTTGGAGGGGAACTCTGGAAACACCATATATTTT
j_call: TRBJ1-3
d_call: .
clone_size: .
v_call: TRBV5-1

cdr3_aa: CASSGTSGGGKTQYF
cdr3_nt: TGTGCCAGCAGTGGGACTAGCGGGGGGGGAAAGACCCAGTACTTC
j_call: TRBJ2-5
d_call: TRBD2
clone_size: .
v_call: TRBV2

cdr3_aa: CASSKDSLNTEAFF
cdr3_nt: TGTGCCAGTAGCAAAGACAGCTTGAACACTGAAGCTTTCTTT
j_call: TRBJ1-1
d_call: .
clone_size: .
v_call: TRBV19

cdr3_aa: CASSEWRTGGTEAFF
cdr3_nt: TGTGCCAGCAGTGAATGGAGGACAGGGGGCACTGAAGCTTTCTTT
j_call: TRBJ1-1
d_call: TRBD1
clone_size: .
v_call: TRBV6-1

cdr3_aa: CASSSTGTGGGETQYF
cdr3_nt: TGCGCCAGCAGCAGCACCGGGACAGGGGGCGGGGAGACCCAGTACTTC
j_call: TRBJ2-5
d_call: TRBD1
clone_size: .
v_call: TRBV5-1

cdr3_aa: CASSRLAGSNTGELFF
cdr3_nt: TGTGCCAGCTCTAGGCTAGCGGGTTCGAACACCGGGGAGCTGTTTTTT
j_call: TRBJ2-2
d_call: TRBD2
clone_size: .
v_call: TRBV27

cdr3_aa: CASSRTGENTEAFF
cdr3_nt: TGTGCCAGCAGCCGGACAGGGGAGAACACTGAAGCTTTCTTT
j_call: TRBJ1-1
d_call: TRBD1
clone_size: .
v_call: TRBV6-2/TRBV6-3

cdr3_aa: CSVGGSPLSNYGYTF
cdr3_nt: TGCAGCGTTGGCGGCAGCCCCTTATCTAACTATGGCTACACCTTC
j_call: TRBJ1-2
d_call: .
clone_size: .
v_call: TRBV29-1

cdr3_aa: CASSVGLAGIYEQYF
cdr3_nt: TGTGCCAGCAGTGTGGGACTAGCGGGAATATACGAGCAGTACTTC
j_call: TRBJ2-7
d_call: TRBD2
clone_size: .
v_call: TRBV6-4

cdr3_aa: CAWSVPGVVYGYTF
cdr3_nt: TGTGCCTGGAGTGTACCGGGGGTTGTCTATGGCTACACCTTC
j_call: TRBJ1-2
d_call: .
clone_size: few
v_call: TRBV30

cdr3_aa: CASSPTASSRQETQYF
cdr3_nt: TGCGCCAGCAGCCCCACCGCGAGTTCCCGACAAGAGACCCAGTACTTC
j_call: TRBJ2-5
d_call: .
clone_size: .
v_call: TRBV5-1

cdr3_aa: CASSMSGTSNEQFF
cdr3_nt: TGTGCCAGTAGTATGTCAGGGACTAGCAATGAGCAGTTCTTC
j_call: TRBJ2-1
d_call: TRBD2
clone_size: .
v_call: TRBV19

cdr3_aa: CASSESGGFNEKLFF
cdr3_nt: TGCGCCAGCAGTGAGTCAGGAGGGTTTAATGAAAAACTGTTTTTT
j_call: TRBJ1-4
d_call: .
clone_size: .
v_call: TRBV10-2

cdr3_aa: CAISESKGLSRELFF
cdr3_nt: TGTGCCATCAGTGAGTCGAAGGGGCTTTCAAGGGAGCTGTTTTTT
j_call: TRBJ2-2
d_call: .
clone_size: .
v_call: TRBV10-3

cdr3_aa: CASSSQGTGELFF
cdr3_nt: TGTGCCAGCAGCTCCCAGGGCACCGGGGAGCTGTTTTTT
j_call: TRBJ2-2
d_call: .
clone_size: .
v_call: TRBV7-2

cdr3_aa: CASSFGRGHTEAFF
cdr3_nt: TGTGCCAGCAGCTTTGGCAGGGGACACACTGAAGCTTTCTTT
j_call: TRBJ1-1
d_call: .
clone_size: .
v_call: TRBV7-9

cdr3_aa: CASSDLQGSSYNSPLHF
cdr3_nt: TGTGCCAGCAGTGACCTACAGGGAAGCTCCTATAATTCACCCCTCCACTTT
j_call: TRBJ1-6
d_call: .
clone_size: .
v_call: TRBV6-1

cdr3_aa: CATSREGRDGYTF
cdr3_nt: TGTGCCACCAGCAGAGAGGGCAGGGATGGCTACACCTTC
j_call: TRBJ1-2
d_call: .
clone_size: .
v_call: TRBV15

cdr3_aa: CASSEEQGNSPLHF
cdr3_nt: TGTGCCAGCAGTGAAGAACAGGGGAATTCACCCCTCCACTTT
j_call: TRBJ1-6
d_call: TRBD1
clone_size: .
v_call: TRBV25-1

cdr3_aa: CAWSVEGITFF
cdr3_nt: TGTGCCTGGAGTGTTGAGGGTATAACTTTCTTT
j_call: TRBJ1-1
d_call: .
clone_size: .
v_call: TRBV30

cdr3_aa: CASSFGLLAGVQFF
cdr3_nt: TGTGCCAGCAGCTTTGGACTCTTGGCGGGTGTGCAGTTCTTC
j_call: TRBJ2-1
d_call: .
clone_size: .
v_call: TRBV11-2

cdr3_aa: CASSFDILGYGYTF
cdr3_nt: TGCGCCAGCAGCTTTGACATCTTGGGCTATGGCTACACCTTC
j_call: TRBJ1-2
d_call: .
clone_size: .
v_call: TRBV5-1

cdr3_aa: CASSYKIRNLGYTF
cdr3_nt: TGTGCCAGCAGTTACAAGATCAGGAATCTGGGCTACACCTTC
j_call: TRBJ1-2
d_call: .
clone_size: .
v_call: TRBV6-2/TRBV6-3

cdr3_aa: CAWSGQLNTEAFF
cdr3_nt: TGTGCCTGGAGCGGACAGTTGAACACTGAAGCTTTCTTT
j_call: TRBJ1-1
d_call: .
clone_size: .
v_call: TRBV30

cdr3_aa: CATNREGSTDTQYF
cdr3_nt: TGTGCCACTAACAGGGAGGGGAGCACAGATACGCAGTATTTT
j_call: TRBJ2-3
d_call: .
clone_size: .
v_call: TRBV7-9

cdr3_aa: CASSLWQGWSYEQYF
cdr3_nt: TGTGCCAGCAGTTTATGGCAGGGATGGTCCTACGAGCAGTACTTC
j_call: TRBJ2-7
d_call: .
clone_size: .
v_call: TRBV28

cdr3_aa: CASSPGQGGSGYTF
cdr3_nt: TGCGCCAGCAGCCCCGGACAGGGAGGGAGTGGCTACACCTTC
j_call: TRBJ1-2
d_call: TRBD1
clone_size: once
v_call: TRBV5-1

cdr3_aa: CASSPPSSGRERWYEQYF
cdr3_nt: TGTGCCAGCAGCCCGCCTTCTAGCGGGAGGGAGCGGTGGTACGAGCAGTACTTC
j_call: TRBJ2-7
d_call: TRBD2
clone_size: .
v_call: TRBV7-2

cdr3_aa: CASSPQGMNTEAFF
cdr3_nt: TGCGCCAGCAGCCCCCAGGGTATGAACACTGAAGCTTTCTTT
j_call: TRBJ1-1
d_call: .
clone_size: few
v_call: TRBV5-1

cdr3_aa: CASRYSGANVLTF
cdr3_nt: TGTGCCAGTAGGTACTCTGGGGCCAACGTCCTGACTTTC
j_call: TRBJ2-6
d_call: .
clone_size: .
v_call: TRBV19

cdr3_aa: CASSRTGYGYTF
cdr3_nt: TGTGCCAGCAGCCGGACAGGGTATGGCTACACCTTC
j_call: TRBJ1-2
d_call: TRBD1
clone_size: .
v_call: TRBV11-2

cdr3_aa: CAWSPGGYEQYF
cdr3_nt: TGTGCCTGGAGTCCAGGGGGCTACGAGCAGTACTTC
j_call: TRBJ2-7
d_call: TRBD1
clone_size: .
v_call: TRBV30

cdr3_aa: CASSFWGQRGNTIYF
cdr3_nt: TGTGCCAGCAGCTTTTGGGGACAGCGAGGAAACACCATATATTTT
j_call: TRBJ1-3
d_call: TRBD1
clone_size: .
v_call: TRBV5-6

cdr3_aa: CSASMGVNQPQHF
cdr3_nt: TGCAGTGCTAGTATGGGAGTTAATCAGCCCCAGCATTTT
j_call: TRBJ1-5
d_call: .
clone_size: few
v_call: TRBV20-1

cdr3_aa: CASRPGQGLGQMGEAFF
cdr3_nt: TGTGCCAGCAGACCGGGACAGGGGTTGGGCCAGATGGGGGAAGCTTTCTTT
j_call: TRBJ1-1
d_call: TRBD1
clone_size: few
v_call: TRBV2

cdr3_aa: CASSFFQGASGANVLTF
cdr3_nt: TGTGCCAGCAGTTTCTTCCAGGGGGCCTCTGGGGCCAACGTCCTGACTTTC
j_call: TRBJ2-6
d_call: TRBD1
clone_size: .
v_call: TRBV27

cdr3_aa: CASLKGGSGTQYF
cdr3_nt: TGTGCCAGCCTAAAGGGGGGGTCGGGGACCCAGTACTTC
j_call: TRBJ2-5
d_call: .
clone_size: .
v_call: TRBV6-5

cdr3_aa: CASPSNTEAFF
cdr3_nt: TGTGCCAGCCCCTCGAACACTGAAGCTTTCTTT
j_call: TRBJ1-1
d_call: .
clone_size: .
v_call: TRBV6-5